This is a list of T cell receptor beta chains from one sample in a study of blood T cell repertoires in COVID-19. The data were produced by immunoSEQ multiplex PCR, yet TCRdb's version contains in-frame clones alone and is incomplete. Here the sample spans approximately 150,000 clones, 84% being singletons. Sequencing used peripheral blood. These receptors were obtained from a human donor in a cohort sampled during active COVID-19. Each CDR3 is given with its conserved first and last residue. Fields, in order: D gene, clone size, J gene, V gene, CDR3 length, CDR3 protein, CDR3 DNA. A D gene is named only where the DNA matches it firmly. Some rows have no size entry. The others give once, few or many, or a class for an expanded clone.

. | once | TRBJ2-4 | TRBV23-1 | 14 | CASIITRAKNIQYF | TGCGCCAGCATCATTACCAGAGCCAAAAACATTCAGTACTTC
. | . | TRBJ1-5 | TRBV6-5 | 13 | CASTGGPLEPQHF | TGTGCCAGCACCGGGGGGCCTCTGGAGCCCCAGCATTTT
. | . | TRBJ1-2 | TRBV28 | 16 | CASSFIGTPRIYGYTF | TGTGCCAGCAGTTTCATTGGGACACCGAGAATATATGGCTACACCTTC
TRBD2 | . | TRBJ2-2 | TRBV5-1 | 15 | CASSRSGADTGELFF | TGCGCCAGCAGCCGTAGCGGGGCCGACACCGGGGAGCTGTTTTTT
TRBD1 | . | TRBJ1-2 | TRBV28 | 14 | CASSRDRGNYGYTF | TGTGCCAGCAGTCGGGACAGGGGGAACTATGGCTACACCTTC
. | . | TRBJ1-1 | TRBV29-1 | 11 | CSVEMGQQAFF | TGCAGCGTTGAAATGGGGCAGCAAGCTTTCTTT
. | . | TRBJ1-1 | TRBV5-1 | 14 | CASSLGTDNTEAFF | TGCGCCAGCAGCTTGGGGACAGACAACACTGAAGCTTTCTTT
TRBD1 | . | TRBJ1-2 | TRBV18 | 14 | CASSPLDRSSGYTF | TGTGCCAGCTCACCGCTGGACAGGAGCTCTGGCTACACCTTC
. | . | TRBJ1-1 | TRBV18 | 15 | CASSPENRVNTEAFF | TGTGCCAGCTCACCAGAAAACAGGGTGAACACTGAAGCTTTCTTT
. | . | TRBJ2-3 | TRBV6-4 | 15 | CASSESAGITDTQYF | TGTGCCAGCAGTGAGTCGGCGGGGATCACAGATACGCAGTATTTT